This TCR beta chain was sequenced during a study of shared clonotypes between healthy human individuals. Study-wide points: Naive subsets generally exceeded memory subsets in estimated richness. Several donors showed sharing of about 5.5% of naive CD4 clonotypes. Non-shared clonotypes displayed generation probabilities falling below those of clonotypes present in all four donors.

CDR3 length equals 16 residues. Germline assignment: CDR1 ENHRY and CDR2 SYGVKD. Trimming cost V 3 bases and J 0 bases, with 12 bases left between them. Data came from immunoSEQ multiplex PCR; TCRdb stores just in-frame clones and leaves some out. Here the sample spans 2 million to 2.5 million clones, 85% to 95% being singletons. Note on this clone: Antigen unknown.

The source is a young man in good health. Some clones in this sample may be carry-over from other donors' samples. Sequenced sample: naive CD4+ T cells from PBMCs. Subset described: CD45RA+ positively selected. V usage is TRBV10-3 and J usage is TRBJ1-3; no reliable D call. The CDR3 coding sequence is TGTGCCATCAGTGAACGTCAGGTTGACTCTGGAAACACCATATATTTT. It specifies CAISERQVDSGNTIYF.